A selection of T cell receptor beta chains follows, all from one sample in a study of blood T cell repertoires in COVID-19. The assay was immunoSEQ multiplex PCR, and TCRdb's table has in-frame clones only and misses some. The sample lists some 120,000 clones; around nine tenths were seen once. The sample was peripheral blood. Every receptor here comes from a human donor in a cohort sampled during active COVID-19. The conserved cysteine and the conserved F or W are not part of the CDR3 here.

V gene	J gene	CDR3 protein
TRBV2	TRBJ2-7	ASTATLAGPSYEQY
TRBV18	TRBJ2-1	ASSPPSGRGDEQF
TRBV19	TRBJ1-1	ASRRTVNTEAF
TRBV24-1	TRBJ2-3	ATSAVGTDTQY
TRBV2	TRBJ1-2	ASSPRQGSLRGYT
TRBV4-1	TRBJ1-1	ASSQDLRGYEAF
TRBV5-1	TRBJ2-3	ASSLTVQDTDTQY
TRBV19	TRBJ1-3	ASSIRVAGNTIY
TRBV11-2	TRBJ1-3	ASSTLTGWRNTIY
TRBV14	TRBJ2-3	ASSQDRGFRAQY
TRBV5-1	TRBJ2-3	ASSIRTSTDTQY
TRBV20-1	TRBJ2-1	SASTDGLAGVVRGYEQF
TRBV25-1	TRBJ2-7	ASSDPAGRTYEQY
TRBV5-6	TRBJ1-1	ATRDRGATEAF
TRBV2	TRBJ2-2	ASRAGTYTGELF
TRBV5-1	TRBJ2-2	ASSWTGNTGELF
TRBV5-5	TRBJ2-7	ASIRGTGLIPSYEQY
TRBV7-7	TRBJ2-1	ASRSPPGRETYNEQF
TRBV5-8	TRBJ2-7	ASSLGQGLYEQY
TRBV10-3	TRBJ1-2	ALRDRLGGYT
TRBV19	TRBJ2-7	ASSISEGEYEQY
TRBV6-5	TRBJ1-4	ASRPLMGPNEKLF
TRBV28	TRBJ1-1	ASSRGQGLIEAF
TRBV2	TRBJ1-2	ASRGTGQPNYGYT
TRBV6-5	TRBJ1-2	ASRDGGNYGYT
TRBV7-2	TRBJ2-4	ASSSTSGGAKNIQY
TRBV5-5	TRBJ2-3	ASSLSRVTTDTQY
TRBV9	TRBJ2-2	ASSRSQGAYGELF
TRBV2	TRBJ2-1	ASRVGQNIPNEQF
TRBV28	TRBJ2-7	ASSYLAGGPAEEQY
TRBV27	TRBJ2-4	ASSLGLAGSNIQY
TRBV3-1/TRBV3-2	TRBJ2-5	ASSPLGGTLQETQY
TRBV28	TRBJ2-5	ASSLASGGPLGEY
TRBV5-1	TRBJ2-5	ASSLAGTGEETQY
TRBV3-1/TRBV3-2	TRBJ2-5	ASSLPGQGRETQY
TRBV11-3	TRBJ2-1	APMTGEQF
TRBV14	TRBJ1-6	ASRITDNSPLH
TRBV28	TRBJ1-3	ASSFRGINRNTIY
TRBV7-9	TRBJ1-6	ASSLSPGQGDSYNSPLH
TRBV10-1	TRBJ2-3	ASSESGGTTDTQY
TRBV9	TRBJ2-7	ASSVTSATGREQY
TRBV6-5	TRBJ2-2	ATQRRRRDTGELF
TRBV20-1	TRBJ2-1	SASLLHNEQF
TRBV6-1	TRBJ1-6	ASSDRQYNSPLH
TRBV15	TRBJ2-2	ATSRDRGTGTGELF
TRBV19	TRBJ2-3	ASRFTGSSTDTQY
TRBV19	TRBJ2-1	ASRKGASGRYEQF
TRBV9	TRBJ2-1	ASSVTSGNNEQF
TRBV24-1	TRBJ2-6	ATSETTSTGAGANVLT
TRBV4-2	TRBJ2-5	ASSPGTSGIQETQY
TRBV4-1	TRBJ2-7	ASSIGAGSGYEQY
TRBV6-6	TRBJ2-3	ASSSRADTQY
TRBV3-1/TRBV3-2	TRBJ1-1	ASSQGSGNTEAF
TRBV4-1	TRBJ1-4	ASSQEIGVSYEKLF
TRBV29-1	TRBJ1-1	SVAGRGLTEAF
TRBV4-1	TRBJ1-5	ASSQGGSGTGNQPQH
TRBV7-2	TRBJ2-7	ASSTSGAGGFEQY